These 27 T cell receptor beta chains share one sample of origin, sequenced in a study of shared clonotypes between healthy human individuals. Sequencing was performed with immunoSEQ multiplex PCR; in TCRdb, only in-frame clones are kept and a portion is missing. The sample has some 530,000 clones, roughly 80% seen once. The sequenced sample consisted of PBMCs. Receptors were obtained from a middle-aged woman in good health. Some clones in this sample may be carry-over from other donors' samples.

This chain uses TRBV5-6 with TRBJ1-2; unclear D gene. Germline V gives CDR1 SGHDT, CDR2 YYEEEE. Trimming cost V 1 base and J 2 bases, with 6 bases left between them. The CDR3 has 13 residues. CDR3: CASSLRSNYGYTF. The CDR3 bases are TGTGCCAGCAGCTTGCGCAGCAACTATGGCTACACCTTC.

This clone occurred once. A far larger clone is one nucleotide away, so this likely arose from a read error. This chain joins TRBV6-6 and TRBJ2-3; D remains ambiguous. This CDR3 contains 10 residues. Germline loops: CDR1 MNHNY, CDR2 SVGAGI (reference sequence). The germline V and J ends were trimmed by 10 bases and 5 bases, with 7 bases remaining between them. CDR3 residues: CAIMQDTQYF. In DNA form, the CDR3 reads TGTGCCATCATGCAAGATACGCAGTATTTT.

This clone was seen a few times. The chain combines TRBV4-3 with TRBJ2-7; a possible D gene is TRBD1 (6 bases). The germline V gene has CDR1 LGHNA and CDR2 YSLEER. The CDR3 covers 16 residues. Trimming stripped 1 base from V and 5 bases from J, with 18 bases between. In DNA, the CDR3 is TGCGCCAGCAGCCAAGGAGGGGGAAACAGGGCCGACGAGCAGTACTTC. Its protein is CASSQGGGNRADEQYF.

The chain's CDR3 is CAWSPLPNEKLFF. The CDR3 DNA follows: TGTGCCTGGAGCCCTCTCCCTAATGAAAAACTGTTTTTT. This chain uses TRBV30 with TRBJ1-4, with unresolved D. This CDR3 region has 13 residues. The V end lost 3 bases, the J end lost 3 bases, and 8 bases lay between the germline ends. Germline V gene data show CDR1 as GTSNPN and CDR2 as SVGIG (reference sequence).

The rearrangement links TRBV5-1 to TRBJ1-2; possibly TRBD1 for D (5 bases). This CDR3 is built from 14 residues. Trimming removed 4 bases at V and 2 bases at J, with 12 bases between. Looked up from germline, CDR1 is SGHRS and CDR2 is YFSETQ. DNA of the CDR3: TGCGCCAGCAGCCGCGGGGACGGCAACTATGGCTACACCTTC. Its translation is CASSRGDGNYGYTF. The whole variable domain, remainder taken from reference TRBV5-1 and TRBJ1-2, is KAGVTQTPRYLIKTRGQQVTLSCSPISGHRSVSWYQQTPGQGLQFLFEYFSETQRNKGNFPGRFSGRQFSNSRSEMNVSTLELGDSALYLCASSRGDGNYGYTFGSGTRLTVV.

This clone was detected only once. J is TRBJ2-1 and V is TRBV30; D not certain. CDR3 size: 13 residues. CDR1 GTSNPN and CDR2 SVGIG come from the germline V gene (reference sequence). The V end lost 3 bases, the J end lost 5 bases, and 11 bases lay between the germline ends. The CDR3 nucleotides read TGTGCCTGGAGCCCCCGACCTAACAATGAGCAGTTCTTC. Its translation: CAWSPRPNNEQFF. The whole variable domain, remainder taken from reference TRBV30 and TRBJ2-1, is SQTIHQWPATLVQPVGSPLSLECTVEGTSNPNLYWYRQAAGRGLQLLFYSVGIGQISSEVPQNLSASRPQDRQFILSSKKLLLSDSGFYLCAWSPRPNNEQFFGPGTRLTVL.

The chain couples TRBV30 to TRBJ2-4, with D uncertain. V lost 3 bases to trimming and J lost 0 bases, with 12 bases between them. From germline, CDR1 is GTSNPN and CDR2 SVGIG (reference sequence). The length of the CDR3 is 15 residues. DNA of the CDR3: TGTGCCTGGAGCCCAAAACGGGTAGCCAAAAACATTCAGTACTTC. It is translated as CAWSPKRVAKNIQYF.

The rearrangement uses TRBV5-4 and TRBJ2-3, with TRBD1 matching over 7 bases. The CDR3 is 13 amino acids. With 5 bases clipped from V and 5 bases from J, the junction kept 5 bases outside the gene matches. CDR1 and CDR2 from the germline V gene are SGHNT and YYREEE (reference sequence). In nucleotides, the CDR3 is TGTGCCAGCAGAGACAGGGCGGGAGATACGCAGTATTTT. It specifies CASRDRAGDTQYF.

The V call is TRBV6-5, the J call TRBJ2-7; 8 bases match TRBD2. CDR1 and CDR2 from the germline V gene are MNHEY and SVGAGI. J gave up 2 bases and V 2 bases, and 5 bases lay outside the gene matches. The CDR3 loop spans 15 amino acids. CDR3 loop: CASSYERENPYEQYF. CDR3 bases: TGTGCCAGCAGTTACGAGCGGGAGAACCCCTACGAGCAGTACTTC.

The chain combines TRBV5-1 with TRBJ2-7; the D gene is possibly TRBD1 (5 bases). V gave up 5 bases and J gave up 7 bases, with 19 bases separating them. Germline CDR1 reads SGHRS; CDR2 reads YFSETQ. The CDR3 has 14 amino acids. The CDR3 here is CASRPETVLGEQYF. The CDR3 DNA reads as TGCGCCAGCAGACCGGAGACAGTCCTGGGGGAGCAGTACTTC.

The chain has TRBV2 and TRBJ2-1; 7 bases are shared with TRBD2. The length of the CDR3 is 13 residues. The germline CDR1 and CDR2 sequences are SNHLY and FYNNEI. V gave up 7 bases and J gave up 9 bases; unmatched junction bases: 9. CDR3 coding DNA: TGTGCCAGCAAGGTGGGGAGGGGAAGTGAGCAGTTCTTC. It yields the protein CASKVGRGSEQFF.

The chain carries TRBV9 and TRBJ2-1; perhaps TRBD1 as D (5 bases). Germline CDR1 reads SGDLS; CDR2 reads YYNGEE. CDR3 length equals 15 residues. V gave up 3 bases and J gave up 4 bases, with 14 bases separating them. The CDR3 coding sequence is TGTGCCAGCAGCGCCCGACAGCCCACATACAATGAGCAGTTCTTC. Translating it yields CASSARQPTYNEQFF. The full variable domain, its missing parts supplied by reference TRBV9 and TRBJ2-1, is DSGVTQTPKHLITATGQRVTLRCSPRSGDLSVYWYQQSLDQGLQFLIQYYNGEERAKGNILERFSAQQFPDLHSELNLSSLELGDSALYFCASSARQPTYNEQFFGPGTRLTVL.

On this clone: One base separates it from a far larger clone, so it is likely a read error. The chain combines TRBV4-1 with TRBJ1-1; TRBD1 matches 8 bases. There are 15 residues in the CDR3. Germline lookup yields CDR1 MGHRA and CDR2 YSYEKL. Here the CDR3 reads CASGQEVTGDTEAFF. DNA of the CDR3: TGCGCCAGCGGCCAAGAGGTGACAGGGGACACTGAAGCTTTCTTT.

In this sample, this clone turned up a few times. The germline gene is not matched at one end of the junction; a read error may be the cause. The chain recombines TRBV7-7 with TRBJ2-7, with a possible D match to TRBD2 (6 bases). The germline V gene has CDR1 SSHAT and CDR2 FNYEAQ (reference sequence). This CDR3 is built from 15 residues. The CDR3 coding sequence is TGTGCTAGCAGCTTAGGGACGGGAGCCTCCTACGAGCAGTACTTC. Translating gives CASSLGTGASYEQYF.

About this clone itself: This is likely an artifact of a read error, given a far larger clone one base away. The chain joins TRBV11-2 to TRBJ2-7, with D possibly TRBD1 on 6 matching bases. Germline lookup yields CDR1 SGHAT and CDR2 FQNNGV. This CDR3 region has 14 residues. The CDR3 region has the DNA TGTGCCAGCAGCCCCGACAGGAACTCCGACGAGCAGTACTTC. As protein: CASSPDRNSDEQYF.

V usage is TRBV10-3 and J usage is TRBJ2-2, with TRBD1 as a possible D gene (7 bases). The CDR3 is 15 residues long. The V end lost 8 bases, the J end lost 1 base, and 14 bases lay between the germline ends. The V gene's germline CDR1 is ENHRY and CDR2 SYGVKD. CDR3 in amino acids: CAIGSQGGNTGELFF. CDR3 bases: TGTGCCATCGGGTCTCAGGGGGGGAACACCGGGGAGCTGTTTTTT.

The DNA of the CDR3 is TGTGCCAGCAGTCCCTTAGCGGGAGGGTACACCGGGGAGCTGTTTTTT. It translates to CASSPLAGGYTGELFF. V is TRBV27 and J is TRBJ2-2; TRBD2 matches at 11 bases. CDR1 is MNHEY, CDR2 SMNVEV, per germline (reference sequence). This CDR3 contains 16 residues. Trimming removed 5 bases from V and 3 bases from J; junction bases left unmatched: 5.

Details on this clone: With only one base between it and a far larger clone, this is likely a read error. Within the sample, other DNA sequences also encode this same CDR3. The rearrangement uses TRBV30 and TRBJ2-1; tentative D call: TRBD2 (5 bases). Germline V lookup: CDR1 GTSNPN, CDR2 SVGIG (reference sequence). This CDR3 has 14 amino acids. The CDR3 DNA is TGCGCCTGGAAAAGGGAGAACTCCTACAATGAGCAGTTCTTC. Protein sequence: CAWKRENSYNEQFF.

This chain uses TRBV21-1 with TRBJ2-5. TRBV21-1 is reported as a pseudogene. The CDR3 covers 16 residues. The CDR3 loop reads CASSKWKRANKETQYF. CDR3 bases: TGTGCCAGCAGCAAATGGAAGAGAGCCAATAAAGAGACCCAGTACTTC.

The CDR3 region has the DNA TGTGCCACCAAGGGGGATACGCAGTATTTT. Protein product: CATKGDTQYF. This chain uses TRBV2 with TRBJ2-3, with D possibly matching TRBD1 (5 bases). CDR3 length: 10 amino acids. V gave up 10 bases and J gave up 6 bases, with 8 bases separating them. From germline, CDR1 is SNHLY and CDR2 FYNNEI.

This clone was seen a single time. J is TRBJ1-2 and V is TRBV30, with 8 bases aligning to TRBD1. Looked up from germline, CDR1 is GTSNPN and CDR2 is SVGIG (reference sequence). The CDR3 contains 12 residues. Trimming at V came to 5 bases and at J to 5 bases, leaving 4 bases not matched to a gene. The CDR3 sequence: CAWDRGGYGYTF. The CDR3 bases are TGTGCCTGGGACAGGGGCGGGTATGGCTACACCTTC.

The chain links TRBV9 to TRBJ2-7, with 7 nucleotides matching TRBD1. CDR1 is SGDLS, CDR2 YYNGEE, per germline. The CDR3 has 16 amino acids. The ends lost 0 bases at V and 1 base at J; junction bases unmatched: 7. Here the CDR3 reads CASSVEGTALSYEQYF. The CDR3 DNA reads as TGTGCCAGCAGCGTAGAAGGGACAGCCCTATCCTACGAGCAGTACTTC.

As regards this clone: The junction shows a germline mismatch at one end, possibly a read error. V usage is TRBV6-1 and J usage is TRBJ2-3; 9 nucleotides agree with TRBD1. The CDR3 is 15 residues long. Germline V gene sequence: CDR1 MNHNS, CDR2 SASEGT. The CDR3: CASSEGTGSVDTKYF. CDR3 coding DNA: TGTGCAAGCAGTGAGGGGACAGGGAGCGTGGATACGAAGTATTTT.

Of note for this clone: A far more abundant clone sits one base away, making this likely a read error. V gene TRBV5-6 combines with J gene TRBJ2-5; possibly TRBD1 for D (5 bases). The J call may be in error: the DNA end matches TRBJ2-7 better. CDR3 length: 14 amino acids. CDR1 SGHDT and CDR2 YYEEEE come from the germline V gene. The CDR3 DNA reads TGTGCCAGCAGCTTTGGGGCAACCCCCTACGAGCAGTACTTC. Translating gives CASSFGATPYEQYF.

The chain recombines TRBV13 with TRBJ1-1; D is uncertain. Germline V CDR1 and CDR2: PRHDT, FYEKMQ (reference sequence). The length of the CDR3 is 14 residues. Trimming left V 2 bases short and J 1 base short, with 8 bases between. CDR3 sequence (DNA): TGTGCCAGCAGCTTATTTTTTTGGAACACTGAAGCTTTCTTT. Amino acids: CASSLFFWNTEAFF.

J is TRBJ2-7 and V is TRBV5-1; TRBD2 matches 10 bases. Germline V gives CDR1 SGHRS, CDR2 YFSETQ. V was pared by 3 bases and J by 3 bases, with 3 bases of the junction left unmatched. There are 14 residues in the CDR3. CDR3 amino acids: CASSWGLANYEQYF. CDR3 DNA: TGCGCCAGCAGCTGGGGACTAGCGAACTACGAGCAGTACTTC.

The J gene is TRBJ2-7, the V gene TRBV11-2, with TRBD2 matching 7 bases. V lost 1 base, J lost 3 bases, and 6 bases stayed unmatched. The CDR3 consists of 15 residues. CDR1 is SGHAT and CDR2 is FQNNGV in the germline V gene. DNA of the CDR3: TGTGCCAGCAGCTTAGGGTTCGCTAGCGGCTACGAGCAGTACTTC. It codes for CASSLGFASGYEQYF.